Listed below are T cell receptor beta chains from one sample, sequenced in a study of STAT3 mutations in large granular lymphocyte leukemia. Some clones are missing from TCRdb's copy, which holds only in-frame ones; the method was immunoSEQ multiplex PCR. The sample lists tens of thousands of clones; 65% to 80% were seen once. The sequencing input was peripheral blood mononuclear cells. The receptors stem from a woman aged 45-59 years with T-cell large granular lymphocyte leukemia. Some clones in this sample may be carry-over from other donors' samples. CDR3s leave out the opening cysteine and the closing phenylalanine or tryptophan. Not every row has a clone size; where given, it reads once, few, many or a size class.

NA | TRBJ2-5 | TRBV6-5 | ASSPSGGQETQY
NA | TRBJ2-7 | TRBV5-1 | ASSSDRGTAEQY
few | TRBJ1-5 | TRBV19 | ASTRVGYGTGSYSNQPQH
NA | TRBJ2-7 | TRBV29-1 | SVEDRGTSNLGYEQY
few | TRBJ2-2 | TRBV5-1 | ASSLGNTGELF
once | TRBJ2-5 | TRBV7-8 | ASSFDRLRETQY
NA | TRBJ2-7 | TRBV7-2 | ASRQDASGIYEQY
NA | TRBJ1-1 | TRBV6-5 | ASSYKGRNTEAF
NA | TRBJ2-1 | TRBV5-1 | ASSSEGGPYNEQF
NA | TRBJ1-2 | TRBV7-9 | ASSLVQRDYGYT
few | TRBJ1-4 | TRBV19 | ASSTPFANEKLF
NA | TRBJ1-1 | TRBV6-5 | ASSYGPLMNTEAF
once | TRBJ2-5 | TRBV11-2 | ASSYRQIQETQY
once | TRBJ2-3 | TRBV20-1 | SARVGDTQY
few | TRBJ2-2 | TRBV29-1 | SVGRASGELF
once | TRBJ2-4 | TRBV5-4 | ASSPGGPKDIQY
once | TRBJ2-3 | TRBV5-4 | ASSPGTSAYRGTDTQY
NA | TRBJ2-7 | TRBV7-9 | ASSYGSYEQY
NA | TRBJ2-7 | TRBV9 | ASSGGLNSYEQY
NA | TRBJ2-7 | TRBV29-1 | SVASVAGVRSEQY
once | TRBJ1-1 | TRBV5-1 | ASSREGQGTSEAF
NA | TRBJ2-7 | TRBV13 | ASSLTTTGNVNEQY
NA | TRBJ2-7 | TRBV11-2 | ASSPGTYEQY
NA | TRBJ1-5 | TRBV6-6 | ASSRGEQPQH
NA | TRBJ2-7 | TRBV7-2 | ASSLQQGPYEQY
NA | TRBJ2-7 | TRBV6-5 | ASMRRRLSYEQY
NA | TRBJ2-1 | TRBV5-4 | ASSGGGGSAYNEQF
NA | TRBJ1-2 | TRBV9 | ASSVGGTYGYT
NA | TRBJ2-3 | TRBV5-1 | ASKGGVTDTQY
NA | TRBJ2-5 | TRBV18 | ASSPRTSGKETQY
NA | TRBJ1-2 | TRBV28 | ASGKEYGYT
few | TRBJ1-5 | TRBV28 | ASSLSGGGTFSNQPQH
NA | TRBJ2-7 | TRBV18 | ASSLTGTTVSYEQY
few | TRBJ1-1 | TRBV7-8 | ASTIRDRETEAF
NA | TRBJ1-1 | TRBV7-9 | ASSEGGGTEAF